This T cell receptor beta chain was retrieved from a study of PD-1 blockade in classical Hodgkin lymphoma. Study overall: Intravenous delivery of nivolumab at 3 mg/kg to patients occurred every 2 weeks.

Whole-study findings and limits: Partial responders and progressors had significantly lower baseline TCR diversity. By cycle point C4D1, TCR diversity had risen significantly in CD4+ cells (but not CD8+ cells).

Germline assignment: CDR1 SGHVS and CDR2 FQNEAQ. Trimming shortened V by 3 bases and J by 0 bases, and 1 base separated the two germline ends. This CDR3 has 12 residues. Points on this clone: Its antigen remains unidentified.

Using immunoSEQ multiplex PCR, the repertoire was profiled, and TCRdb retains in-frame clones only, with some absent. Of under 25,000 clones listed, 70% to 85% are singletons. Relapses following autologous stem cell transplantation were seen in all patients, with brentuximab vedotin exposure varying. Classification of best responses gave complete response, partial response or progressive disease. This TCR came from a human donor with classical Hodgkin lymphoma. The V gene is TRBV7-8, the J gene TRBJ2-3; D not resolved. The material was peripheral blood mononuclear cells (PBMCs), obtained before the second cycle of nivolumab. The CDR3 region has the DNA TGTGCCAGCAGCTTGAGCACAGATACGCAGTATTTT. This codes for CASSLSTDTQYF.